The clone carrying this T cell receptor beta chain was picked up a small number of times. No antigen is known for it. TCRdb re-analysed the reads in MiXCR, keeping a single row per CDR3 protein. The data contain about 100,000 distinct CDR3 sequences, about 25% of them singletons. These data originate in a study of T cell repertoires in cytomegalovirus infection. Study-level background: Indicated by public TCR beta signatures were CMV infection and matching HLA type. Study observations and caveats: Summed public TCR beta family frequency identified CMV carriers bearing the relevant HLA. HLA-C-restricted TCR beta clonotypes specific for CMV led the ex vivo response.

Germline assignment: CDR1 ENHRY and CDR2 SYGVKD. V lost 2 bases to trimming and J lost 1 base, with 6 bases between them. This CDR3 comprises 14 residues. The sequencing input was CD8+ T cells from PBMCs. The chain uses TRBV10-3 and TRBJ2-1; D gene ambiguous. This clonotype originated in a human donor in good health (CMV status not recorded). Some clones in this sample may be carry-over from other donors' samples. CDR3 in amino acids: CAISENPSYNEQFF. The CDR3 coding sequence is TGTGCCATCAGTGAGAATCCGTCCTACAATGAGCAGTTCTTC.